Following are 12 T cell receptor beta chains from one sample sequenced in a study of spatial heterogeneity in lung cancer. Time point here: sample taken at primary tumor resection. From the 5' RACE reads, TCRdb called clonotypes with MiXCR, one entry per CDR3 protein. The data hold about 14,000 distinct CDR3 sequences, with around 5% observed a single time. Findings of the study overall: Counts of expanded alpha and beta TCRs within tumors tracked the tumor nonsynonymous mutation count.

Antigens for these TCRs are unknown. This material consisted of lung tumor tissue, taken at surgery. The receptors were sampled from a female donor with early-stage non-small cell lung cancer.

This clonotype came up many times. A library made for alpha chains picked up this beta chain off target, so its size means little. The V and J genes are TRBV12-3 or TRBV12-4 and TRBJ1-2; maybe TRBD1 (5 bases). The V and J ends lost 4 bases and 2 bases respectively, with 5 bases between them. The CDR3 totals 12 residues. CDR3 in amino acids: CASSSGNYGYTF. The CDR3 DNA is TGTGCCAGCAGTTCAGGGAACTATGGCTACACCTTC.

Many counts were recorded for this clonotype. Because the library targeted alpha chains, this beta chain is an off-target read whose size means little. The rearrangement uses TRBV5-5 and TRBJ1-4; possible D gene TRBD1, 5 bases. The CDR3 length is 14 residues. Germline-derived CDR1 and CDR2 are SGHKS and YYEKEE (reference sequence). With 2 bases removed from V and 1 base from J, the gap between germline ends came to 6 bases. The CDR3 loop is CASSFTGTNEKLFF. DNA of the CDR3: TGTGCCAGCAGCTTTACAGGAACTAATGAAAAACTGTTTTTT. Using reference TRBV5-5 and TRBJ1-4 for the parts outside the CDR3, the full variable domain is DAGVTQSPTHLIKTRGQQVTLRCSPISGHKSVSWYQQVLGQGPQFIFQYYEKEERGRGNFPDRFSARQFPNYSSELNVNALLLGDSALYLCASSFTGTNEKLFFGSGTQLSVL.

This clonotype showed up just a few times. The size of this beta chain means little, since it is a stray read in a library made for alpha chains. The rearrangement links TRBV15 to TRBJ2-3; D might be TRBD1 (6 bases). The germline V gene has CDR1 LNHNV and CDR2 YYDKDF (reference sequence). Trimming stripped 1 base from V and 1 base from J, with 12 bases between. This CDR3 has 16 amino acids. The CDR3 region has the DNA TGTGCCACCAGCAGAGGCTCCCACAGGGGCACAGATACGCAGTATTTT. It specifies CATSRGSHRGTDTQYF.

Details on this clonotype: Found in a library prepared for alpha chains, this beta chain is an off-target read, and its abundance has little meaning. The V gene is TRBV28, the J gene TRBJ2-3; D gene uncertain. Germline loops: CDR1 MDHEN, CDR2 SYDVKM. V lost 1 base, J lost 6 bases, and 2 bases lay in between. This CDR3 comprises 11 residues. CDR3 DNA: TGTGCCAGCAGTTTATTGGATACGCAGTATTTT. Amino acids: CASSLLDTQYF.

There are many counts of this clonotype. Little can be read into the size of this beta chain, an off-target read in a library designed for alpha chains. The rearrangement links TRBV27 to TRBJ1-6, with a tentative D call TRBD1 (6 bases). V shed 7 bases and J shed 8 bases, with 21 bases lying between them. From germline, CDR1 is MNHEY and CDR2 SMNVEV (reference sequence). The CDR3 is 16 amino acids. In DNA form, the CDR3 reads TGTGCCAGCAATCGAAACAGGGAAGTGGGGTATTCACCCCTCCACTTT. Translation gives CASNRNREVGYSPLHF.

This clonotype was counted at least ten times. Since the library was made to target alpha chains, this beta chain is a stray read and its abundance is not meaningful. This chain connects TRBV27 to TRBJ2-1, with TRBD2 matching over 15 bases. The CDR3 extends over 19 amino acids. J lost 0 bases, V lost 5 bases, and 8 bases had no gene match. Germline V gene sequence: CDR1 MNHEY, CDR2 SMNVEV (reference sequence). The DNA of the CDR3 is TGTGCCAGCAGTGGATCAGGACTAGCGGGGGGGCTCTCCTACAATGAGCAGTTCTTC. It is translated as CASSGSGLAGGLSYNEQFF.

In its sample, this clonotype was seen many times. With the library built for alpha chains, this beta chain is off target and its frequency is not meaningful. The V call is TRBV18, the J call TRBJ1-1, with D hard to call. Germline V gives CDR1 KGHSH, CDR2 LQKENI. Trimming left V 1 base short and J 5 bases short, with 14 bases between. CDR3 length: 15 residues. DNA of the CDR3: TGTGCCAGCTCACCACGGGAAGAAGGGTGGACTGAAGCTTTCTTT. This gives the protein CASSPREEGWTEAFF.

At least ten counts were recorded for this clonotype. This beta chain appears as a stray read in a library generated for alpha chains; its size is not informative. V gene TRBV10-1 combines with J gene TRBJ1-4; D remains unclear. CDR1 and CDR2 (germline): WNHNN, SYGVQD (reference sequence). V was trimmed by 0 bases and J by 7 bases, leaving 12 bases between them. This CDR3 has 15 amino acids. The CDR3 region is CASSESKGGREKLFF. CDR3 DNA sequence: TGCGCCAGCAGTGAGTCGAAGGGTGGCCGTGAAAAACTGTTTTTT.

This clonotype was recorded many times. In a library made to pick up alpha chains, this beta chain is a stray read with a size that means little. The rearrangement joins TRBV10-3 to TRBJ1-1, with a possible D match to TRBD1 (6 bases). This CDR3 is built from 16 residues. V was cut by 3 bases and J by 6 bases, with 20 bases left in between. The germline CDR1 and CDR2 sequences are ENHRY and SYGVKD. CDR3 sequence: CAISDQGSVGPAEAFF. The CDR3 region has the DNA TGTGCCATCAGTGATCAGGGGAGCGTGGGGCCCGCTGAAGCTTTCTTT.

There are many counts of this clonotype. Being off target in a library aimed at alpha chains, this beta chain has a size of little meaning. This rearrangement joins TRBV29-1 to TRBJ2-3, with D possibly being TRBD2 (7 bases). The V end lost 6 bases, the J end lost 1 base, and 17 bases lay between the germline ends. The CDR3 covers 15 residues. Per germline, CDR1 SQVTM and CDR2 ANQGSEA. CDR3 DNA: TGCAGCGTGAATAGCGGAGGGGGGGGCACAGATACGCAGTATTTT. Protein product: CSVNSGGGGTDTQYF.

This clonotype has ten or more counts. The size of this beta chain means little, since it is a stray read in a library made for alpha chains. The rearrangement uses TRBV12-3 or TRBV12-4 and TRBJ1-4; D may be TRBD1 (5 bases). Trimming removed 1 base from V and 8 bases from J, with 8 bases in between. The CDR3 runs 13 residues. CDR3 in amino acids: CASSLGGGEKLFF. CDR3 bases: TGTGCCAGCAGTTTAGGCGGGGGAGAAAAACTGTTTTTT.

This clonotype occurred a few times. This beta chain represents an off-target read in a library built for alpha chains; its size is of limited meaning. The chain couples TRBV3-1 to TRBJ2-3; weak D call: TRBD1 (5 bases). Germline values: CDR1 LGHDT, CDR2 YNNKEL (reference sequence). Between the trimmed V and J ends, which lost 1 base and 10 bases, there was a span of 9 bases. The CDR3 contains 12 residues. CDR3 in DNA: TGTGCCAGCAGCCAAGGCAAGGGGTCGCAGTATTTT. Protein: CASSQGKGSQYF.